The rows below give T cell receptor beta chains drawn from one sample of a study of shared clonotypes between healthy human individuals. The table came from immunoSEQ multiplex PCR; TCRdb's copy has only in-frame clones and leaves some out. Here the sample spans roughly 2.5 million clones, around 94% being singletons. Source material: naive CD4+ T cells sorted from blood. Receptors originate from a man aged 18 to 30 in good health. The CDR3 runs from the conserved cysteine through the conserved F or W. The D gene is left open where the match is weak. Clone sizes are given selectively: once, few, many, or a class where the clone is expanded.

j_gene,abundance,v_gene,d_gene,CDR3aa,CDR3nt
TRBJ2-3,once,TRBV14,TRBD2,CASSRLAGGFTDTQYF,TGTGCCAGCAGCCGACTAGCGGGGGGGTTCACAGATACGCAGTATTTT
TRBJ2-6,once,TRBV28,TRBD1,CASSYDRAGANVLTF,TGTGCCAGCAGTTACGACAGGGCTGGGGCCAACGTCCTGACTTTC
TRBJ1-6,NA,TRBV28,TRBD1,CASSVQGVSPLHF,TGTGCCAGCAGTGTCCAGGGGGTCTCACCCCTCCACTTT
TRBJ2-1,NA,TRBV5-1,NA,CASSLARTAVVHNEQFF,TGCGCCAGCAGCTTGGCTAGGACCGCAGTCGTGCACAATGAGCAGTTCTTC
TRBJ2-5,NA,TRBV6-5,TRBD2,CASSSGGGQETQYF,TGTGCCAGCAGTAGCGGGGGGGGGCAAGAGACCCAGTACTTC
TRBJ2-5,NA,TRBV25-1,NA,CASETRDFQETQYF,TGTGCCAGCGAAACGCGAGATTTCCAAGAGACCCAGTACTTC
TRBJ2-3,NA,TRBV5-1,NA,CASSWGTSSDTQYF,TGCGCCAGCAGCTGGGGGACTTCTTCAGATACGCAGTATTTT
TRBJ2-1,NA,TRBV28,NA,CASSLVWGKSGGNEQFF,TGTGCCAGCAGTTTAGTCTGGGGGAAATCTGGGGGCAATGAGCAGTTCTTC
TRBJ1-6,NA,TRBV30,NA,CAWSLGRGDSPLHF,TGTGCCTGGAGTCTGGGGAGGGGGGACTCACCCCTCCACTTT
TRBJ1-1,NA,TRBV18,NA,CASSPQVGGTAEAFF,TGTGCCAGCTCACCACAAGTTGGGGGAACAGCTGAAGCTTTCTTT
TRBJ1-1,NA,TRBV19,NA,CASSIGPHMNTEAFF,TGTGCCAGTAGTATCGGGCCCCACATGAACACTGAAGCTTTCTTT
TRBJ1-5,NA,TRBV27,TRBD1,CASSFQGALGNNQPQHF,TGTGCCAGCAGTTTTCAGGGGGCCTTAGGGAACAATCAGCCCCAGCATTTT
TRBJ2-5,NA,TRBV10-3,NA,CAIRGGGEETQYF,TGTGCCATCAGAGGGGGTGGTGAGGAGACCCAGTACTTC
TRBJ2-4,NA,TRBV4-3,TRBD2,CASSQEGEGAKNIQYF,TGCGCCAGCAGCCAAGAGGGGGAGGGGGCCAAAAACATTCAGTACTTC
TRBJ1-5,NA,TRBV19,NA,CASSTSGGGGQPQHF,TGTGCCAGTAGTACCAGCGGGGGGGGTGGTCAGCCCCAGCATTTT
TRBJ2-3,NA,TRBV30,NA,CAWSDVGRGYPDTQYF,TGTGCCTGGAGCGATGTGGGTCGGGGGTACCCAGATACGCAGTATTTT
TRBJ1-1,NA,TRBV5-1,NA,CASSLVGAGANTEAFF,TGCGCCAGCAGCTTAGTAGGAGCAGGGGCAAACACTGAAGCTTTCTTT
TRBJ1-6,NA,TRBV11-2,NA,CASSLGAQNSPLHF,TGTGCCAGCAGCTTAGGGGCCCAAAATTCACCCCTCCACTTT
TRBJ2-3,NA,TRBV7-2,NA,CASSLGSQSQYF,TGTGCCAGCAGCTTAGGCTCTCAGTCGCAGTATTTT